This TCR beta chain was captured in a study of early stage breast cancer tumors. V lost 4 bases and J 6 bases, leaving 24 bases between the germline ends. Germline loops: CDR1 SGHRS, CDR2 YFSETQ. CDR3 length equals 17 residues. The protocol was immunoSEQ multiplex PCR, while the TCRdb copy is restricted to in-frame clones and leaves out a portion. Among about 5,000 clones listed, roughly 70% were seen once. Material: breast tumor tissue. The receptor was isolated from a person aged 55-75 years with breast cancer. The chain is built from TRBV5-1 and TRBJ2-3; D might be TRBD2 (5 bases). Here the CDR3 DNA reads TGCGCCAGCAGCCGCCAGCCGGAGGCAGAACGCAAGGATACGCAGTATTTT. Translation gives CASSRQPEAERKDTQYF.